The T cell receptor (beta chain) under discussion was sequenced for a study of PD-L1 blockade in urothelial cancer. Study overall: Atezolizumab therapy began for patients at some point between 2013 and 2014, dosed at 1,200 mg intravenously every 3 weeks. At 3 weeks after treatment start (second dose) and again at 6 weeks, blood was analyzed.

Clones were read by immunoSEQ multiplex PCR, and TCRdb kept only the in-frame ones, dropping some. The sample contains 45,000 to 65,000 clones, around 82% of which appear only once. CDR3 size: 13 residues. Germline V gene data show CDR1 as GTSNPN and CDR2 as SVGIG (reference sequence). Trimming took 4 bases from V and 2 from J, leaving 9 bases between them. This TCR was recovered from a man aged 35 to 55 with urothelial cancer. This specimen consisted of PBMCs, obtained around atezolizumab (anti-PD-L1) treatment. J is TRBJ1-5 and V is TRBV30; perhaps TRBD1 as D (5 bases). The CDR3 region has the DNA TGTGCCTGGACGGGGGGAGGCAATCAGCCCCAGCATTTT. Its protein product is CAWTGGGNQPQHF.